Each of the 8 T cell receptor beta chains below was sequenced from the same sample in a study of blood T cells in healthy people across ages. With a J-beta primer mix and a sample-barcoded 5' primer, a second PCR ran about 7 to 11 cycles. TCRdb reprocessed the 5' RACE reads with MiXCR, giving one entry per CDR3 protein. Of 950,000 to 1,200,000 distinct CDR3 sequences detected, roughly two fifths appear once; the ten largest clones hold under 15%. Sequencing was carried out using blood. The receptors originated from a young man in good health.

The rearrangement links TRBV18 to TRBJ2-3; 12 bases are a match to TRBD2. Germline CDR1 KGHSH, CDR2 LQKENI. The CDR3 runs 14 residues. The V gene end was trimmed by 0 bases and the J gene end by 14 bases; junction bases not matched to a gene: 6. CDR3 nucleotide sequence: TGTGCCAGCTCACCACCAGGACTAGCGGGGATGTGGTATTTT. Translated: CASSPPGLAGMWYF.

A few counts support this clonotype. The chain couples TRBV15 to TRBJ1-4; the match to TRBD1 covers 8 bases. The CDR3 spans 16 residues. The V and J ends lost 1 base and 8 bases, in that order; junction bases with no gene match: 9. Germline CDR1 reads LNHNV; CDR2 reads YYDKDF (reference sequence). CDR3 in DNA: TGTGCCACCAGCAGAGGACAGGGGCGGTTCGGCGAAAAACTGTTTTTT. Encoded protein: CATSRGQGRFGEKLFF. Full variable domain (remainder filled in from reference TRBV15 and TRBJ1-4): DAMVIQNPRYQVTQFGKPVTLSCSQTLNHNVMYWYQQKSSQAPKLLFHYYDKDFNNEADTPDNFQSRRPNTSFCFLDIRSPGLGDTAMYLCATSRGQGRFGEKLFFGSGTQLSVL.

To note about this clonotype: One base away lies a much larger clone, so this may be a sequencing read error. The rearrangement uses TRBV2 and TRBJ2-7; maybe TRBD2 (6 bases). The CDR3 is made up of 14 amino acids. CDR1 is SNHLY, CDR2 FYNNEI, per germline. The CDR3 protein is CANSNDGSSYEQYF. The CDR3 nucleotides read TGTGCCAACAGTAATGACGGGAGCTCCTACGAGCAGTACTTC.

The chain is built from TRBV6-6 and TRBJ1-5; possibly TRBD1 for D (6 bases). V shed 0 bases and J shed 4 bases, with 13 bases lying between them. The CDR3 runs 16 residues. CDR1 is MNHNY, CDR2 SVGAGI, per germline (reference sequence). CDR3 protein: CASSYSIRQANQPQHF. The CDR3 bases are TGTGCCAGCAGTTACTCGATCCGACAGGCTAATCAGCCCCAGCATTTT.

There are a few counts of this clonotype. V usage is TRBV12-3 or TRBV12-4 and J usage is TRBJ2-3; D possibly uses TRBD1 or TRBD2 (5 bases each). V lost 5 bases and J 0 bases, leaving 15 bases between the germline ends. The CDR3 covers 16 residues. CDR3 sequence reads: CASSPRFGTSTDTQYF. CDR3 coding DNA: TGTGCCAGCAGTCCGCGTTTTGGGACCAGCACAGATACGCAGTATTTT.

This sequence joins TRBV7-2 and TRBJ1-2; possible D gene TRBD1, 5 bases. There are 14 residues in the CDR3. The germline V gene has CDR1 SGHTA and CDR2 FQGNSA. Trimming removed 4 bases from V and 7 bases from J, with 16 bases in between. The CDR3 DNA reads as TGTGCCAGCAGCTCAGGGACGGCGAGTGGTGGCTACACCTTC. As protein: CASSSGTASGGYTF.

This chain links TRBV29-1 with TRBJ1-4, with TRBD1 matching over 7 bases. The V gene end was trimmed by 8 bases and the J gene end by 8 bases; junction bases not matched to a gene: 11. This CDR3 region has 13 residues. Per the germline V gene, CDR1 is SQVTM and CDR2 is ANQGSEA. The CDR3 sequence: CSRKTGINEKLFF. The CDR3, as DNA: TGCAGCAGGAAGACAGGGATCAACGAAAAACTGTTTTTT.

This chain links TRBV10-3 with TRBJ1-1; 9 bases align to TRBD1. The CDR3 totals 14 residues. Per germline, CDR1 ENHRY and CDR2 SYGVKD. J gave up 1 base and V 10 bases, and 7 bases lay outside the gene matches. Here the CDR3 DNA reads TGTGCCAGGGACAGGGCCGTCAAGAACACTGAAGCTTTCTTT. Its protein product is CARDRAVKNTEAFF.